This TCR beta chain is from a study of radiotherapy plus CTLA-4 blockade in lung cancer. Study results and limitations: In blood, after radiotherapy plus ipilimumab, tumor-derived TCR clones expanded. Interferon-beta and early blood T cell clone dynamics reportedly predicted response best.

Sequencing was performed with immunoSEQ multiplex PCR; in TCRdb, only in-frame clones are kept and a portion is missing. The table shows under 55,000 clones, with approximately 78% occurring only once. Trimming removed 2 bases from V and 6 bases from J; junction bases left unmatched: 6. Germline-derived CDR1 and CDR2 are MNHEY and SMNVEV (reference sequence). CDR3 length: 15 residues. This clone appeared a single time. What it binds is unknown. V is TRBV27 and J is TRBJ2-7; the match to TRBD2 covers 11 bases. The TCR originated in a human donor with non-small cell lung cancer who had stable disease on radiotherapy plus ipilimumab. This material consisted of peripheral blood, taken from a patient treated with radiotherapy plus ipilimumab. This CDR3 is CASSLTSGRTPEQYF. For the CDR3, the DNA is TGTGCCAGCAGTTTAACTAGCGGGAGAACGCCCGAGCAGTACTTC.